This T cell receptor beta chain was documented in a study of blood T cell repertoires in COVID-19. The CDR3 is made up of 13 amino acids. V was clipped by 1 base and J by 1 base, with 5 bases between them. Germline V lookup: CDR1 SGHRS, CDR2 YFSETQ. Only in-frame clones appear in the TCRdb table, and some are missing; sequencing was by immunoSEQ multiplex PCR. The sample has 15,000 to 20,000 clones; around 85% are singletons. V and J are TRBV5-1 and TRBJ1-1, with a possible D match to TRBD1 (5 bases). Sequenced sample: peripheral blood. This TCR came from a man aged 40-55 years with active or convalescent COVID-19. The CDR3 spells CASSLTGNTEAFF. The CDR3 DNA is TGCGCCAGCAGCTTGACAGGGAACACTGAAGCTTTCTTT.